This T cell receptor (beta chain) was sequenced in a study of cytomegalovirus exposure and HLA in healthy donors. Findings and limits, study-wide: HLA alleles showed associations with about 15,000 TCR beta sequences in a later analysis, at a 0.05 false discovery rate. A likely sequencing artifact accounted for one observed cluster of highly shared sequence variants. Prediction of most subjects' HLA-A and HLA-B alleles by TCR beta sequences was reportedly accurate.

Primers for the PCR totalled 60 Vbeta and 13 Jbeta. Using immunoSEQ multiplex PCR, the repertoire was profiled, and TCRdb retains in-frame clones only, with some absent. The data hold 150,000 to 200,000 clones, with roughly 80% observed a single time. Details on this clone: Its antigen is as yet unknown.

This TCR was sampled from a male donor in good health and CMV-seronegative. The specimen sequenced was PBMCs.

The CDR3 nucleotides are TGTGCCAGCAGTGCGTGGGGGGTCGAATCAACTAATGAAAAACTGTTTTTT. Residues: CASSAWGVESTNEKLFF. The chain has TRBV25-1 and TRBJ1-4; D is possibly TRBD1 (5 bases). The CDR3 runs 17 residues. The germline gives CDR1 MGHDK, CDR2 SYGVNS. V lost 4 bases and J 0 bases, leaving 15 bases between the germline ends.